Following are 8 T cell receptor beta chains from one sample sequenced in a study of beta chain features in type 1 diabetes (dated 2018 in TCRdb). Their recognized antigens are unknown. Broad study findings and their caveats: Type 1 diabetes patients showed a moderate but significant shortening of TCRB CDR3 length in all four CD4+ subsets.

Libraries came from the immunoSEQ multiplex PCR assay. All of the isolated RNA was reverse transcribed with the High Capacity cDNA Reverse Transcription Kit, so expressed TCRB transcripts were sequenced. Here the immuneACCESS table is served through TCRdb, limited to in-frame sequences with V and J called. Missing clones are a known gap in these copies; in checked studies unresolved V genes cover under half, and the rest lacks a known reason. Counted in this sample were about 650,000 clones; around 12% of them appeared once. The ten largest clonotypes hold 0.09% to 0.15% of the sample. Source material: naive CD4+ T cells from blood. What this sample's cell subset or site label stands for: true naive CD4+ T cells. These receptors were obtained from a man in his thirties or forties with type 1 diabetes.

The genes are TRBV28 and TRBJ2-3; TRBD2 matches 10 bases. The CDR3 runs 15 residues. V gave up 2 bases and J gave up 6 bases; unmatched junction bases: 5. In germline, CDR1 is MDHEN, CDR2 SYDVKM. In DNA, the CDR3 is TGTGCCAGCAGTTTAGTAGCGGGGGGCCCGGATACGCAGTATTTT. Translation: CASSLVAGGPDTQYF.

The chain couples TRBV7-8 to TRBJ2-1; possibly TRBD2 for D (5 bases). From germline, CDR1 is SGHVS and CDR2 FQNEAQ. Trimming left V 3 bases short and J 12 bases short, with 12 bases between. This CDR3 comprises 12 residues. The CDR3 protein is CASSLNLAGQFF. DNA for the CDR3: TGTGCCAGCAGCTTGAATCTGGCGGGGCAGTTCTTC.

This chain links TRBV21-1 with TRBJ2-7; TRBD2, the D gene given by the table, was not confirmed from the DNA. TRBV21-1 is described as a pseudogene. The CDR3 totals 18 residues. CDR3 DNA: TGTGCCAGCAGCCGGGCCCTAGCGGGGGGCCGCAGTTTCTACGAGCAGTACTTC. Residues: CASSRALAGGRSFYEQYF.

The chain links TRBV29-1 to TRBJ2-1; D possibly matches TRBD1 or TRBD2 (5 bases each). Germline V lookup: CDR1 SQVTM, CDR2 ANQGSEA. The CDR3 consists of 14 residues. V was cut by 5 bases and J by 4 bases, with 15 bases left in between. The DNA of the CDR3 is TGCAGCGTTACACACCCGGGGCTATACAATGAGCAGTTCTTC. Protein product: CSVTHPGLYNEQFF.

This clone was counted a few times. The chain has TRBV7-8 and TRBJ1-2; no reliable D call. The V gene's germline CDR1 is SGHVS and CDR2 FQNEAQ. The CDR3 is 13 residues long. Trimming pared 3 bases from V and 8 bases from J, leaving 13 bases between. As DNA, the CDR3 is TGTGCCAGCAGCTTGGATAATCAGCGAGGCTACACCTTC. It specifies CASSLDNQRGYTF. The full variable domain, rest sourced from reference TRBV7-8 and TRBJ1-2, is GAGVSQSPRYKVAKRGQDVALRCDPISGHVSLFWYQQALGQGPEFLTYFQNEAQLDKSGLPSDRFFAERPEGSVSTLKIQRTQQEDSAVYLCASSLDNQRGYTFGSGTRLTVV.

The rearrangement joins TRBV7-9 to TRBJ1-5; tentatively, D is TRBD1 (5 bases). This CDR3 has 16 residues. V dropped 3 bases and J dropped 1 base, with 13 bases sitting between them. The germline V gene encodes CDR1 SEHNR and CDR2 FQNEAQ (reference sequence). The CDR3 coding sequence is TGTGCCAGCAGCTTCGGAGGGGCCCGAAGCAATCAGCCCCAGCATTTT. Protein product: CASSFGGARSNQPQHF.

This clone has more than one count but fewer than ten. V gene TRBV27 combines with J gene TRBJ1-2; D gene uncertain. V lost 3 bases, J lost 7 bases, and 9 bases lay in between. The CDR3 length is 12 residues. CDR1 is MNHEY, CDR2 SMNVEV, per germline (reference sequence). The CDR3 region has the DNA TGTGCCAGCAGTTTGGTGGAAGGTGGCTACACCTTC. This codes for CASSLVEGGYTF.

The chain joins TRBV28 to TRBJ1-3, with 8 bases that match TRBD1. The CDR3 covers 14 residues. CDR1 and CDR2 (germline): MDHEN, SYDVKM. V dropped 5 bases and J dropped 3; count of bases not matched to a gene: 3. The CDR3 DNA reads as TGTGCCAGCAGTCGGACAGGGAGTGGAAACACCATATATTTT. Its translation is CASSRTGSGNTIYF. Full variable domain (rest looked up from reference TRBV28 and TRBJ1-3): DVKVTQSSRYLVKRTGEKVFLECVQDMDHENMFWYRQDPGLGLRLIYFSYDVKMKEKGDIPEGYSVSREKKERFSLILESASTNQTSMYLCASSRTGSGNTIYFGEGSWLTVV.